What follows are 24 T cell receptor beta chains derived from one specimen sequenced in a study of OX40 agonist ivuxolimab in advanced cancers. Libraries were made using the immunoSEQ multiplex PCR assay. In TCRdb, the immuneACCESS table is reduced to in-frame sequences with V and J assigned. These tables do not hold every clone; where another copy was compared, an unresolved V gene accounts for under half, and the others remain unexplained. Present in this sample are more than 85,000 clones, 91% of which were seen just once. Together, the top ten hold 0.25% to 0.35% of the sample. Sequencing was performed on CD4+ or CD8+ T cells sorted from blood, taken in a trial of the OX40 agonist ivuxolimab. The receptor set was obtained from an adult with an advanced solid tumor such as melanoma, head and neck, liver or kidney cancer.

The gene calls are TRBV19 and TRBJ2-1, with 9 positions matching TRBD1. V lost 5 bases to trimming and J lost 14 bases; unmatched junction nucleotides: 7. Germline CDR1 and CDR2: LNHDA and SQIVND (reference sequence). CDR3 length: 12 residues. CDR3 sequence: CASSSRGDREFF. The CDR3 nucleotides read TGTGCCAGTAGTTCCAGGGGGGACAGGGAGTTCTTC.

The V call is TRBV10-3, the J call TRBJ2-7; 7 bases line up with TRBD1. Per germline, CDR1 ENHRY and CDR2 SYGVKD. Unmatched junction bases numbered 5, after V lost 10 bases and J lost 2 bases. This CDR3 is 12 amino acids long. The chain's CDR3 is CATGTATYEQYF. CDR3 nucleotides: TGTGCCACCGGGACAGCAACCTACGAGCAGTACTTC.

The chain has TRBV6-1 and TRBJ1-3; D possibly corresponds to TRBD1 (5 bases). The CDR3 length is 16 residues. V gave up 4 bases and J gave up 4 bases, with 17 bases separating them. CDR1 is MNHNS and CDR2 is SASEGT in the germline V gene. CDR3 in DNA: TGTGCCAGCAGTGGGGGGACCCCACTCCTCGGAAACACCATATATTTT. Its translation is CASSGGTPLLGNTIYF.

The gene calls are TRBV12-5 and TRBJ2-7; TRBD1 or TRBD2 may be the D gene (5 bases each). The CDR3 is made up of 16 amino acids. The V end lost 1 base, the J end lost 1 base, and 14 bases lay between the germline ends. Looked up from germline, CDR1 is LGHNT and CDR2 is FRNRAP. The CDR3 bases are TGTGCTAGTGGTTTGGCGCCCCCGGGACGTTCCTACGAGCAGTACTTC. Its translation is CASGLAPPGRSYEQYF. Complete variable domain (other parts from reference TRBV12-5 and TRBJ2-7): DARVTQTPRHKVTEMGQEVTMRCQPILGHNTVFWYRQTMMQGLELLAYFRNRAPLDDSGMPKDRFSAEMPDATLATLKIQPSEPRDSAVYFCASGLAPPGRSYEQYFGPGTRLTVT.

V gene TRBV7-2 combines with J gene TRBJ1-2; D not certain. CDR1 and CDR2 from the germline V gene are SGHTA and FQGNSA. The CDR3 totals 13 residues. The V and J ends lost 1 base and 1 base respectively, with 4 bases between them. In DNA form, the CDR3 reads TGTGCCAGCAGCTTAGGTGTTAACTATGGCTACACCTTC. This codes for CASSLGVNYGYTF.

V gene TRBV5-1 combines with J gene TRBJ2-2; 7 bases fit TRBD2. Germline CDR1 reads SGHRS; CDR2 reads YFSETQ. V lost 4 bases to trimming and J lost 4 bases; unmatched junction nucleotides: 10. CDR3 length: 16 amino acids. The CDR3 coding sequence is TGCGCCAGCAGCCGGGAGGAGTCCCATCTCACCGGGGAGCTGTTTTTT. It translates to CASSREESHLTGELFF.

This clone appeared a single time. The J gene is TRBJ2-2, the V gene TRBV7-8; 8 bases align to TRBD2. CDR1 SGHVS and CDR2 FQNEAQ come from the germline V gene. CDR3 size: 18 residues. Trimming at V came to 5 bases and at J to 0 bases, leaving 11 bases not matched to a gene. The CDR3 loop is CASSARGGGPANTGELFF. CDR3 in DNA: TGTGCCAGCAGCGCCCGGGGGGGAGGGCCGGCGAACACCGGGGAGCTGTTTTTT.

The chain couples TRBV6-5 to TRBJ2-5; D not certain. Germline CDR1 MNHEY, CDR2 SVGAGI. V was trimmed by 7 bases and J by 4 bases, leaving 16 bases between them. The CDR3 runs to 14 residues. The CDR3 region is CASKEHPWRETQYF. The DNA of the CDR3 is TGTGCCAGCAAAGAACACCCGTGGCGAGAGACCCAGTACTTC.

The chain has TRBV5-1 and TRBJ2-1, with D perhaps matching TRBD2 (6 bases). This CDR3 has 13 residues. V was clipped by 0 bases and J by 7 bases, with 8 bases between them. The germline gives CDR1 SGHRS, CDR2 YFSETQ. CDR3: CASSLVRGNEQFF. The CDR3 region has the DNA TGCGCCAGCAGCTTGGTACGGGGGAATGAGCAGTTCTTC.

The chain has TRBV14 and TRBJ2-7, with 7 bases identical to TRBD1. V was pared by 1 base and J by 1 base, with 4 bases of the junction left unmatched. The germline V gene encodes CDR1 SGHDN and CDR2 FVKESK. The CDR3 is made up of 15 amino acids. CDR3 protein: CASSQGQGPSYEQYF. The CDR3 DNA sequence: TGTGCCAGCAGCCAAGGACAGGGTCCTTCCTACGAGCAGTACTTC.

This chain joins TRBV7-9 and TRBJ2-6; D gene unclear. Germline-derived CDR1 and CDR2 are SEHNR and FQNEAQ (reference sequence). V lost 1 base, J lost 3 bases, and 7 bases lay in between. The CDR3 is 15 amino acids. In DNA form, the CDR3 reads TGTGCCAGCAGCTTAGGAGGTGGTGGGGCCAACGTCCTGACTTTC. Its translation: CASSLGGGGANVLTF. The full variable domain, rest sourced from reference TRBV7-9 and TRBJ2-6, is DTGVSQNPRHKITKRGQNVTFRCDPISEHNRLYWYRQTLGQGPEFLTYFQNEAQLEKSRLLSDRFSAERPKGSFSTLEIQRTEQGDSAMYLCASSLGGGGANVLTFGAGSRLTVL.

The genes are TRBV18 and TRBJ2-7, with D possibly being TRBD2 (6 bases). Trimming stripped 3 bases from V and 0 bases from J, with 15 bases between. The germline V gene has CDR1 KGHSH and CDR2 LQKENI. The CDR3 covers 16 residues. CDR3 DNA sequence: TGTGCCAGCTCACCGGGAGGAGGTATTAACTCCTACGAGCAGTACTTC. This encodes CASSPGGGINSYEQYF.

J is TRBJ2-5 and V is TRBV7-6, with TRBD2 matching over 15 bases. J gave up 5 bases and V 5 bases, and 3 bases lay outside the gene matches. The germline V gene encodes CDR1 SGHVS and CDR2 FNYEAQ. The CDR3 sequence is 15 residues long. The CDR3 DNA follows: TGTGCCAGCAGCACCGGACTAGCGGGGGGGGAGACCCAGTACTTC. This codes for CASSTGLAGGETQYF.

This chain joins TRBV5-1 and TRBJ1-2, with TRBD1 identical over 9 bases. V lost 1 base to trimming and J lost 8 bases; unmatched junction nucleotides: 9. The CDR3 loop spans 15 amino acids. Per the germline V gene, CDR1 is SGHRS and CDR2 is YFSETQ. The CDR3 sequence is CASSLNPGQGGGYTF. DNA for the CDR3: TGCGCCAGCAGCTTGAACCCGGGACAGGGAGGAGGCTACACCTTC.

V is TRBV7-2 and J is TRBJ2-2, with 9 bases that match TRBD1. J was trimmed by 4 bases and V by 8 bases; bases with no gene match: 8. In germline, CDR1 is SGHTA, CDR2 FQGNSA. The CDR3 length is 15 residues. The CDR3, as DNA: TGTGCCAGCCTACAAACAGGGGGCAGCACCGGGGAGCTGTTTTTT. It specifies CASLQTGGSTGELFF.

The chain has TRBV5-1 and TRBJ1-2; TRBD1 agrees at 10 bases. CDR3 size: 15 residues. The germline V gene encodes CDR1 SGHRS and CDR2 YFSETQ. V was pared by 0 bases and J by 6 bases, with 5 bases of the junction left unmatched. CDR3 nucleotide sequence: TGCGCCAGCAGCTTGGCCGGGACAGGGGTCGATGGCTACACCTTC. It codes for CASSLAGTGVDGYTF. Looking up the rest from reference TRBV5-1 and TRBJ1-2 gives the full variable domain: KAGVTQTPRYLIKTRGQQVTLSCSPISGHRSVSWYQQTPGQGLQFLFEYFSETQRNKGNFPGRFSGRQFSNSRSEMNVSTLELGDSALYLCASSLAGTGVDGYTFGSGTRLTVV.

This clone was seen more than once but under ten times. This sequence joins TRBV28 and TRBJ1-2; D not resolved. The CDR3 covers 16 residues. V lost 2 bases, J lost 5 bases, and 18 bases lay in between. Germline assignment: CDR1 MDHEN and CDR2 SYDVKM. The CDR3 DNA follows: TGTGCCAGCAGTTTAAGGTCCCTGGGTCCAAGATATGGCTACACCTTC. Encoded protein: CASSLRSLGPRYGYTF.

The chain carries TRBV4-3 and TRBJ2-5; the D gene could be TRBD1 or TRBD2 (5 bases each). The CDR3 is made up of 13 amino acids. CDR1 is LGHNA and CDR2 is YSLEER in the germline V gene. Trimming cost V 4 bases and J 7 bases, with 13 bases left between them. DNA of the CDR3: TGCGCCAGCAGCCCCGGGGCGGGCGCGACCCAGTACTTC. Translation gives CASSPGAGATQYF.

The chain uses TRBV6-5 and TRBJ1-2; D gene unclear. V was trimmed by 4 bases and J by 7 bases, leaving 7 bases between them. Per germline, CDR1 MNHEY and CDR2 SVGAGI. The CDR3 runs 11 residues. CDR3 DNA sequence: TGTGCCAGCAGTTCCAGAGGTGGCTACACCTTC. This codes for CASSSRGGYTF.

The chain has TRBV5-6 and TRBJ2-2, with a weak D call TRBD2 (6 bases). This CDR3 has 15 residues. The V end was cut by 6 bases, the J end by 0 bases, with 12 bases between. Per the germline V gene, CDR1 is SGHDT and CDR2 is YYEEEE. The CDR3 sequence is CASKWGVANTGELFF. The CDR3 bases are TGTGCCAGCAAATGGGGGGTTGCGAACACCGGGGAGCTGTTTTTT.

The rearrangement links TRBV9 to TRBJ2-5; TRBD2 matches at 7 bases. The J call may be faulty, since TRBJ2-7 better matches the DNA end. The CDR3 is 16 residues long. Per the germline V gene, CDR1 is SGDLS and CDR2 is YYNGEE. In DNA form, the CDR3 reads TGTGCCAGCAGCGTAGGAGCGAGGGAGGGCCTCTACGAGCAGTACTTC. It is translated as CASSVGAREGLYEQYF.

This rearrangement joins TRBV11-2 to TRBJ2-3; 14 bases are shared with TRBD2. Germline CDR1 reads SGHAT; CDR2 reads FQNNGV. The V gene end was trimmed by 8 bases and the J gene end by 4 bases; junction bases not matched to a gene: 8. The CDR3 extends over 16 amino acids. In DNA form, the CDR3 reads TGTGCCAGCCTACCCAGACTAGCGGGAGGGGCAGATACGCAGTATTTT. Residues: CASLPRLAGGADTQYF.

The CDR3 DNA follows: TGTGCCAGCAGCTTAAGAAGGGAGCGGGGCATCCGGAAAGAGACCCAGTACTTC. This translates into CASSLRRERGIRKETQYF. This rearrangement joins TRBV7-2 to TRBJ2-5; 7 bases fit TRBD2. This CDR3 is 18 amino acids long. Germline V gene lookup returns CDR1 SGHTA and CDR2 FQGNSA. V gave up 2 bases and J gave up 3 bases; unmatched junction bases: 15.

The V gene is TRBV27, the J gene TRBJ1-6; unclear D gene. Germline lookup yields CDR1 MNHEY and CDR2 SMNVEV (reference sequence). Between the trimmed V and J ends, which lost 0 bases and 14 bases, there was a span of 23 bases. The CDR3 has 17 amino acids. This CDR3 reads CASSLSRSGLKDRALHF. In DNA form, the CDR3 reads TGTGCCAGCAGTTTATCTCGGTCAGGCCTTAAGGATCGGGCCCTCCACTTT.